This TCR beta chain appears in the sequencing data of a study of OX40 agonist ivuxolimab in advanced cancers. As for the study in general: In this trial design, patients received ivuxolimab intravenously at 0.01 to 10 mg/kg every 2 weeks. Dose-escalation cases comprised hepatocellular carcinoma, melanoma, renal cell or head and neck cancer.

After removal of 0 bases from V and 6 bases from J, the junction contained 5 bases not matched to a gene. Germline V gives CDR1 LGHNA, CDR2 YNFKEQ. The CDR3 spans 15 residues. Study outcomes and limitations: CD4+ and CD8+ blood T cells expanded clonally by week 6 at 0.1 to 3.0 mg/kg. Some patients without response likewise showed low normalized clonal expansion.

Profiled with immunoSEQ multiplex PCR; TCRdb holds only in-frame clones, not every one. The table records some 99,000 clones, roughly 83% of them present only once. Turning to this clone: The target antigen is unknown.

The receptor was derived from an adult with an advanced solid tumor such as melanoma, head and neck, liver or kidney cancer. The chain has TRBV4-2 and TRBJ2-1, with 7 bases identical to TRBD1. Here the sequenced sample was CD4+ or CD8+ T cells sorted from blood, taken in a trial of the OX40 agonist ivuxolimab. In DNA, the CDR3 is TGTGCCAGCAGCCAAGAGGACAGGATGGCCAATGAGCAGTTCTTC. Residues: CASSQEDRMANEQFF.